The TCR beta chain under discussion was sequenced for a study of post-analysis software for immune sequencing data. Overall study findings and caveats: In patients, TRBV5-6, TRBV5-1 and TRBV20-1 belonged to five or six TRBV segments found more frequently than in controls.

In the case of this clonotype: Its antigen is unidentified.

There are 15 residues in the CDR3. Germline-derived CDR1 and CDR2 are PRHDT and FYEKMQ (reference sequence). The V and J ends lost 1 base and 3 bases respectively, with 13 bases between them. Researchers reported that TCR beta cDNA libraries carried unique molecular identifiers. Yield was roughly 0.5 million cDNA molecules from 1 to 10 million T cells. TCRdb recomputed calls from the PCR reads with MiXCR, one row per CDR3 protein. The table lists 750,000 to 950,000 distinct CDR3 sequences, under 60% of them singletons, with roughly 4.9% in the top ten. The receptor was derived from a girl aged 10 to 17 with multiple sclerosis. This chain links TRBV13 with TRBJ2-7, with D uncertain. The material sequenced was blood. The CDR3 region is CASSLDYPGNYEQYF. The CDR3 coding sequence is TGTGCCAGCAGCTTAGACTACCCTGGCAACTACGAGCAGTACTTC.